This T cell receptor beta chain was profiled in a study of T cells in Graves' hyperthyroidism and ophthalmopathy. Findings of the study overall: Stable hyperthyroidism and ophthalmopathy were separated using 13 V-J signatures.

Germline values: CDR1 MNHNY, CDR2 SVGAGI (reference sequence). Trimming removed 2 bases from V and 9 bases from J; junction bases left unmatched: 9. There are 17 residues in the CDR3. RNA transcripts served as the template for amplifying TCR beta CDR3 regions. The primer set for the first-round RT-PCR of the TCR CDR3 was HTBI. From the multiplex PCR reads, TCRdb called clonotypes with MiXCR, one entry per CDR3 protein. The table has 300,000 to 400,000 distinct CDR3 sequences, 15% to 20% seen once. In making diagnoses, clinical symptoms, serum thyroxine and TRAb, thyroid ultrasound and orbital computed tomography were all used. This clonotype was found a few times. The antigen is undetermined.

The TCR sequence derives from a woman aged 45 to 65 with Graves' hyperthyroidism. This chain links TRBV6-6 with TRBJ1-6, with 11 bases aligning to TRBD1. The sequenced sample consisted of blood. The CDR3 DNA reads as TGTGCCAGCAGTTACGGTCATGGGACAGGGGGAAGTTCACCCCTCCACTTT. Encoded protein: CASSYGHGTGGSSPLHF.